Shown below are 21 T cell receptor beta chains from a single sample sequenced in a study of OX40 agonist ivuxolimab in advanced cancers. Using immunoSEQ multiplex PCR, the repertoire was profiled, and TCRdb retains in-frame clones only, with some absent. In the table there are 45,000 to 65,000 clones, approximately 84% of which are singletons. The sample here was CD4+ or CD8+ T cells sorted from blood, taken in a trial of the OX40 agonist ivuxolimab. These receptor sequences come from an adult with an advanced solid tumor such as melanoma, head and neck, liver or kidney cancer.

A few counts support this clone. The CDR3 spells CASSQERGRTATNEKLFF. CDR3 nucleotides: TGCGCCAGCAGCCAAGAGAGAGGACGGACTGCAACTAATGAAAAACTGTTTTTT. This chain joins TRBV4-1 and TRBJ1-4; D gene uncertain. In germline, CDR1 is MGHRA, CDR2 YSYEKL. The CDR3 covers 18 residues. V was shortened by 0 bases and J by 0 bases, with 14 bases between the two germline ends.

This chain connects TRBV19 to TRBJ1-1; no firm D call. V gave up 5 bases and J gave up 1 base, with 11 bases separating them. This CDR3 spans 14 amino acids. CDR1 is LNHDA, CDR2 SQIVND, per germline (reference sequence). Written as DNA, the CDR3 is TGTGCCAGTAGTCCCCGGCGGGGGAACACTGAAGCTTTCTTT. It codes for CASSPRRGNTEAFF.

The chain has TRBV12-5 and TRBJ2-1; D might be TRBD2 (5 bases). V was shortened by 5 bases and J by 10 bases, with 9 bases between the two germline ends. There are 11 residues in the CDR3. In germline, CDR1 is LGHNT, CDR2 FRNRAP. CDR3 sequence: CASGTDWEQFF. The CDR3 coding sequence is TGTGCTAGTGGTACGGACTGGGAGCAGTTCTTC.

The chain links TRBV30 to TRBJ1-1; D is ambiguous. The V and J ends lost 3 bases and 3 bases respectively, with 8 bases between them. Germline V gene lookup returns CDR1 GTSNPN and CDR2 SVGIG (reference sequence). The CDR3 is 12 amino acids. The CDR3 nucleotides read TGTGCCTGGAGGACACGATACACTGAAGCTTTCTTT. The encoded protein is CAWRTRYTEAFF.

The genes are TRBV19 and TRBJ2-1; 11 bases line up with TRBD1. V was clipped by 4 bases and J by 8 bases; unmatched bases: 7. The CDR3 totals 15 residues. Germline V lookup: CDR1 LNHDA, CDR2 SQIVND (reference sequence). The CDR3 coding sequence is TGTGCCAGTAGTAGGACAGGGGGCGTCATAGATGAGCAGTTCTTC. It yields the protein CASSRTGGVIDEQFF. Using reference TRBV19 and TRBJ2-1 for the parts outside the CDR3, the full variable domain is DGGITQSPKYLFRKEGQNVTLSCEQNLNHDAMYWYRQDPGQGLRLIYYSQIVNDFQKGDIAEGYSVSREKKESFPLTVTSAQKNPTAFYLCASSRTGGVIDEQFFGPGTRLTVL.

The chain links TRBV9 to TRBJ2-3; 7 bases match TRBD2. V lost 7 bases to trimming and J lost 5 bases; unmatched junction nucleotides: 13. In germline, CDR1 is SGDLS, CDR2 YYNGEE. This CDR3 has 15 residues. This chain's CDR3 is CASGEGPQGGDTQYF. The CDR3 bases are TGTGCCAGCGGGGAGGGACCACAAGGCGGAGATACGCAGTATTTT.

The gene calls are TRBV6-1 and TRBJ2-2; 9 bases agree with TRBD1. V gave up 8 bases and J gave up 5 bases; unmatched junction bases: 6. CDR3 size: 14 residues. The germline V gene encodes CDR1 MNHNS and CDR2 SASEGT. The CDR3 nucleotides read TGTGCCAGCTCTGGGACAGGGTCAACCGGGGAGCTGTTTTTT. Protein product: CASSGTGSTGELFF.

This chain uses TRBV6-6 with TRBJ2-7, with TRBD1 identical over 9 bases. The CDR3 runs 14 residues. Germline V gives CDR1 MNHNY, CDR2 SVGAGI (reference sequence). J lost 4 bases, V lost 7 bases, and 8 bases had no gene match. CDR3: CASIPQGARYEQYF. Written as DNA, the CDR3 is TGTGCCAGCATCCCACAGGGGGCGCGGTACGAGCAGTACTTC.

The CDR3 reads CASSYSRQGAGEQYF. The CDR3 DNA sequence: TGTGCCAGCAGTTACTCTCGACAGGGGGCGGGCGAGCAGTACTTC. The chain combines TRBV6-5 with TRBJ2-7; 10 bases match TRBD1. V was pared by 0 bases and J by 6 bases, with 5 bases of the junction left unmatched. Looked up from germline, CDR1 is MNHEY and CDR2 is SVGAGI. The CDR3 contains 15 residues.

Of note for this clone: At one of its ends the junction is not consistent with the germline gene, which may arise from a read error. The J gene is TRBJ2-7, the V gene TRBV7-2; TRBD2 aligns across 9 bases. The V gene's germline CDR1 is SGHTA and CDR2 FQGNSA. There are 13 residues in the CDR3. The CDR3 sequence is CASSLAGSYEQYF. The CDR3, as DNA: TGTGCCAGCAGCCTAGCGGGATCCTACGAGCAGTACTTC.

This clone has just a few counts. The rearrangement uses TRBV19 and TRBJ2-2, with TRBD1 matching 8 bases. In germline, CDR1 is LNHDA, CDR2 SQIVND (reference sequence). The CDR3 spans 13 residues. The junction had 2 bases not matched to a gene; V was cut back by 5 bases and J by 6 bases. The CDR3 sequence: CASSLQGAGELFF. In nucleotides, the CDR3 is TGTGCCAGTAGTCTACAGGGGGCCGGGGAGCTGTTTTTT.

V gene TRBV19 combines with J gene TRBJ2-7; 13 positions match TRBD2. V was clipped by 5 bases and J by 5 bases; unmatched bases: 9. This CDR3 comprises 16 residues. The germline gives CDR1 LNHDA, CDR2 SQIVND (reference sequence). DNA for the CDR3: TGTGCCAGTAGTTTGGCGTGGACTAGCGGGAGTGACGAGCAGTACTTC. Its translation: CASSLAWTSGSDEQYF.

This clone has just one count. This chain joins TRBV7-2 and TRBJ2-1; perhaps TRBD2 as D (5 bases). Germline CDR1 is SGHTA and CDR2 is FQGNSA. V was clipped by 4 bases and J by 6 bases, with 19 bases between them. The CDR3 sequence is 16 residues long. This chain's CDR3 is CASSYLGSGGFNEQFF. The CDR3 DNA is TGTGCCAGCAGCTACCTAGGAAGCGGAGGCTTCAATGAGCAGTTCTTC.

This chain joins TRBV7-9 and TRBJ1-3; D is ambiguous. CDR1 and CDR2 (germline): SEHNR, FQNEAQ (reference sequence). Trimming cost V 1 base and J 10 bases, with 14 bases left between them. The CDR3 extends over 14 amino acids. The CDR3 here is CASSLDQTARTIYF. CDR3 nucleotides: TGTGCCAGCAGCTTAGACCAAACAGCCAGGACCATATATTTT.

The chain combines TRBV10-3 with TRBJ1-5; a weak D match, TRBD1 (5 bases). This CDR3 spans 15 amino acids. Deletions cut 2 bases from V and 2 bases from J, with 10 bases between. Germline CDR1 is ENHRY and CDR2 is SYGVKD. The CDR3 sequence: CAISEGRGRNQPQHF. Here the CDR3 DNA reads TGTGCCATCAGTGAGGGGAGGGGTCGCAATCAGCCCCAGCATTTT.

The V gene is TRBV5-5, the J gene TRBJ1-1; D call uncertain. The V end lost 1 base, the J end lost 11 bases, and 18 bases lay between the germline ends. The CDR3 is 14 residues long. The germline CDR1 and CDR2 sequences are SGHKS and YYEKEE (reference sequence). The CDR3 DNA reads as TGTGCCAGCAGCTTGAGGTTGGCAGCCGATGCGGCTTTCTTT. Amino acids: CASSLRLAADAAFF.

This chain uses TRBV27 with TRBJ1-6; the D gene is possibly TRBD1 (5 bases). From germline, CDR1 is MNHEY and CDR2 SMNVEV (reference sequence). Between the trimmed V and J ends, which lost 2 bases and 9 bases, there was a span of 17 bases. This CDR3 has 16 amino acids. The CDR3 loop is CASSLGSRVGSSPLHF. The CDR3 DNA is TGTGCCAGCAGTTTAGGCAGCAGGGTTGGAAGTTCACCCCTCCACTTT.

The chain is built from TRBV28 and TRBJ2-5, with D hard to call. Per the germline V gene, CDR1 is MDHEN and CDR2 is SYDVKM. CDR3 length: 11 amino acids. The germline V and J ends were trimmed by 7 bases and 4 bases, with 7 bases remaining between them. This chain's CDR3 is CASIGGETQYF. The CDR3 coding sequence is TGTGCCAGCATCGGCGGAGAGACCCAGTACTTC.

The table lists this clone with many counts. The rearrangement links TRBV7-9 to TRBJ1-5; D call uncertain. There are 15 residues in the CDR3. Deletions cut 5 bases from V and 0 bases from J, with 11 bases between. In germline, CDR1 is SEHNR, CDR2 FQNEAQ (reference sequence). CDR3: CASSDNKNSNQPQHF. The CDR3 DNA reads TGTGCCAGCAGCGATAACAAAAATAGCAATCAGCCCCAGCATTTT.

The chain combines TRBV27 with TRBJ1-2; 9 bases are shared with TRBD1. CDR3 size: 17 residues. J lost 5 bases, V lost 8 bases, and 18 bases had no gene match. CDR1 and CDR2 (germline): MNHEY, SMNVEV (reference sequence). The CDR3 region is CASSPLGQGTPWYGYTF. As DNA, the CDR3 is TGTGCCAGCTCCCCTCTGGGACAGGGTACCCCCTGGTATGGCTACACCTTC.

The V call is TRBV18, the J call TRBJ1-1; D possibly corresponds to TRBD1 (5 bases). Trimming removed 4 bases at V and 6 bases at J, with 9 bases between. Per germline, CDR1 KGHSH and CDR2 LQKENI. This CDR3 contains 12 residues. In DNA form, the CDR3 reads TGTGCCAGCTCACTGCAGGGCTCTGAAGCTTTCTTT. This sequence encodes CASSLQGSEAFF.